Given below is one TCR beta chain in context. These data are taken from a study of blood T cell repertoires in COVID-19. Background on the study: Samples taken during acute and convalescent COVID-19 were collected in the United States, Italy and Spain. T cells, B-cell-depleted T cells, or PBMCs provided the cDNA or gDNA that served as material.

Per the authors' pipeline: Using reference gene primer amplification, nucleated cell counts were estimated. Assay: immunoSEQ multiplex PCR; the TCRdb copy retains only in-frame clones and omits some. The V and J calls and clone size are taken from that table; D and trimming were inferred from the DNA. Of about 72,000 clones listed, around 86% are singletons. Sequencing input: peripheral blood. This TCR was recovered from a man between 65 and 80 years old with active or convalescent COVID-19.

The CDR3: CASSIGGFYSNQPQHF. The CDR3 bases are TGTGCCAGTAGTATAGGCGGTTTCTATAGCAATCAGCCCCAGCATTTT. The rearrangement joins TRBV19 to TRBJ1-5; D remains unclear. The V and J ends lost 1 base and 0 bases respectively, with 10 bases between them. Germline CDR1 and CDR2: LNHDA and SQIVND (reference sequence). The CDR3 is 16 amino acids.